A single sample is the source of the 20 T cell receptor beta chains below, sequenced in a study of T-cell memory formation after mild COVID-19. TCRdb reprocessed the 5' RACE reads via MiXCR and lists one record per CDR3 protein. The table includes a few hundred thousand distinct CDR3 sequences, around 30% detected once. The sequencing input was PBMCs or a T cell subset sorted from them (not recorded which). The receptors stem from an adult woman who had mild COVID-19 (a few samples of this study predate the infection). Cell type and time point are not known.

This clonotype was counted between two and nine times. The CDR3: CASSLPPPRSNEQFF. The CDR3 DNA reads TGTGCCAGCAGCTTGCCACCCCCCAGGAGCAATGAGCAGTTCTTC. The chain carries TRBV7-9 and TRBJ2-1; unclear D gene. The length of the CDR3 is 15 residues. V was cut by 3 bases and J by 6 bases, with 15 bases left in between. The germline gives CDR1 SEHNR, CDR2 FQNEAQ (reference sequence).

The chain joins TRBV7-8 to TRBJ2-5, with 9 bases lining up with TRBD2. The CDR3 contains 15 residues. J lost 5 bases, V lost 2 bases, and 6 bases had no gene match. CDR1 is SGHVS, CDR2 FQNEAQ, per germline. The CDR3 DNA follows: TGTGCCAGCAGCTTAAGCGCGGGAGGGGGGGAGACCCAGTACTTC. Amino acids: CASSLSAGGGETQYF.

V and J are TRBV7-2 and TRBJ2-3; D is tentatively TRBD1 or TRBD2 (5 bases each). Germline V gene sequence: CDR1 SGHTA, CDR2 FQGNSA. With 2 bases removed from V and 2 bases from J, the gap between germline ends came to 17 bases. CDR3 length: 17 amino acids. As DNA, the CDR3 is TGTGCCAGCAGCTTAAGGGGAGCTCGAGCACTCACAGATACGCAGTATTTT. This codes for CASSLRGARALTDTQYF.

This clonotype has only a few counts. CDR3 residues: CASSWDSPGTEAFF. The DNA of the CDR3 is TGCGCCAGCAGTTGGGACTCCCCGGGCACTGAAGCTTTCTTT. The chain carries TRBV5-1 and TRBJ1-1, with a tentative D call TRBD1 (5 bases). This CDR3 is built from 14 residues. The ends were cut back, 5 bases at V and 4 bases at J, with 15 bases in the middle. CDR1 is SGHRS, CDR2 YFSETQ, per germline.

V usage is TRBV30 and J usage is TRBJ2-7, with D perhaps matching TRBD2 (6 bases). The CDR3 is 12 residues long. CDR1 is GTSNPN and CDR2 is SVGIG in the germline V gene (reference sequence). V was pared by 0 bases and J by 6 bases, with 9 bases between. The CDR3: CAWSVTGSEQYF. In DNA, the CDR3 is TGTGCCTGGAGTGTAACCGGGAGCGAGCAGTACTTC.

This chain links TRBV7-9 with TRBJ1-1; 7 positions match TRBD1. V lost 5 bases and J lost 4; bases outside the gene matches: 13. Germline values: CDR1 SEHNR, CDR2 FQNEAQ (reference sequence). The CDR3 is 16 amino acids. Here the CDR3 DNA reads TGTGCCAGCAGCCAACAAACTGGGACAGCGGGCACTGAAGCTTTCTTT. Translation: CASSQQTGTAGTEAFF.

The chain employs TRBV5-4 and TRBJ2-5; 7 bases are shared with TRBD2. CDR1 SGHNT and CDR2 YYREEE come from the germline V gene (reference sequence). With 1 base clipped from V and 2 bases from J, the junction kept 8 bases outside the gene matches. The CDR3 is 16 residues long. CDR3 residues: CASSLPSGGLQETQYF. Written as DNA, the CDR3 is TGTGCCAGCAGCTTGCCCTCGGGGGGACTACAAGAGACCCAGTACTTC. The whole variable domain, filled in from reference TRBV5-4 and TRBJ2-5, reads ETGVTQSPTHLIKTRGQQVTLRCSSQSGHNTVSWYQQALGQGPQFIFQYYREEENGRGNFPPRFSGLQFPNYSSELNVNALELDDSALYLCASSLPSGGLQETQYFGPGTRLLVL.

This clonotype occurred a few times. The chain links TRBV7-8 to TRBJ1-5, with D unresolved. Germline lookup yields CDR1 SGHVS and CDR2 FQNEAQ. V lost 3 bases to trimming and J lost 2 bases, with 2 bases between them. CDR3 length: 12 amino acids. The CDR3 protein is CASSFGNQPQHF. For the CDR3, the DNA is TGTGCCAGCAGCTTTGGCAATCAGCCCCAGCATTTT.

CDR3 residues: CASSSILSYGYTF. The DNA of the CDR3 is TGTGCCAGCAGTTCAATCCTCAGCTATGGCTACACCTTC. The chain employs TRBV12-3 or TRBV12-4 and TRBJ1-2; D uncertain. The CDR3 contains 13 residues. The V end was cut by 4 bases, the J end by 4 bases, with 10 bases between.

The chain combines TRBV4-1 with TRBJ2-7; 8 nucleotides match TRBD1. Germline V gene lookup returns CDR1 MGHRA and CDR2 YSYEKL. After removal of 4 bases from V and 6 bases from J, the junction contained 8 bases not matched to a gene. The length of the CDR3 is 14 residues. Here the CDR3 DNA reads TGCGCCAGCAGCCCCGGAACAGGGGGGCGCGAGCAGTACTTC. This encodes CASSPGTGGREQYF.

This clonotype was seen once. CDR3 DNA: TGTGCCAGCGGGAAGGGTCCGAACACTGAAGCTTTCTTT. Translating it yields CASGKGPNTEAFF. The V and J genes are TRBV7-8 and TRBJ1-1, with unresolved D. The V gene lost 8 bases and the J gene lost 1 base, with 11 bases spanning the gap. Germline V CDR1 and CDR2: SGHVS, FQNEAQ. CDR3 size: 13 residues.

This chain joins TRBV6-1 and TRBJ2-3, with D maybe TRBD1 (6 bases). V lost 7 bases to trimming and J lost 0 bases, with 17 bases between them. CDR3 length: 16 amino acids. Germline lookup yields CDR1 MNHNS and CDR2 SASEGT. CDR3 sequence: CASIGGRLTSTDTQYF. The DNA of the CDR3 is TGTGCCAGCATTGGGGGCAGGTTAACTAGCACAGATACGCAGTATTTT.

The chain carries TRBV20-1 and TRBJ1-2, with 8 positions matching TRBD1. Trimming at V came to 4 bases and at J to 3 bases, leaving 1 base not matched to a gene. The V gene's germline CDR1 is DFQATT and CDR2 SNEGSKA (reference sequence). The CDR3 totals 12 residues. The CDR3 DNA is TGCAGTGCTACAGGGGGCGACTATGGCTACACCTTC. Residues: CSATGGDYGYTF.

The chain links TRBV7-9 to TRBJ1-2; D remains ambiguous. Trimming removed 4 bases at V and 6 bases at J, with 15 bases between. This CDR3 region has 14 residues. Germline-derived CDR1 and CDR2 are SEHNR and FQNEAQ (reference sequence). This CDR3 reads CASSSSYWGDGYTF. The CDR3 DNA sequence: TGTGCCAGCAGCTCGTCGTATTGGGGTGATGGCTACACCTTC.

The rearrangement uses TRBV7-9 and TRBJ2-1; maybe TRBD1 (6 bases). Germline values: CDR1 SEHNR, CDR2 FQNEAQ (reference sequence). The V end was cut by 3 bases, the J end by 5 bases, with 20 bases between. The length of the CDR3 is 17 residues. CDR3 nucleotide sequence: TGTGCCAGCAGCTTGGCTCCGGACAGCACCCGCCACAATGAGCAGTTCTTC. It codes for CASSLAPDSTRHNEQFF.

The gene calls are TRBV20-1 and TRBJ2-1; 8 bases map to TRBD2. The CDR3 is 12 residues long. Per germline, CDR1 DFQATT and CDR2 SNEGSKA (reference sequence). J was trimmed by 7 bases and V by 5 bases; bases with no gene match: 4. The CDR3 bases are TGCAGTGCTCACCGGGGGGGAAATGAGCAGTTCTTC. Translating it yields CSAHRGGNEQFF.

In its sample, this clonotype was seen a few times. J is TRBJ2-7 and V is TRBV9; D gene ambiguous. Per germline, CDR1 SGDLS and CDR2 YYNGEE. Trimming pared 0 bases from V and 3 bases from J, leaving 10 bases between. The CDR3 sequence is 14 residues long. In nucleotides, the CDR3 is TGTGCCAGCAGCGTAGACTTAGGGTTCTACGAGCAGTACTTC. This translates into CASSVDLGFYEQYF.

A few counts support this clonotype. The chain couples TRBV19 to TRBJ1-2; the D is unclear. Germline V lookup: CDR1 LNHDA, CDR2 SQIVND (reference sequence). CDR3 size: 15 residues. V lost 7 bases and J lost 2, with 17 bases in between. CDR3: CASTFTRADNYGYTF. For the CDR3, the DNA is TGTGCCAGTACTTTCACCCGGGCAGACAACTATGGCTACACCTTC.

This clonotype has a handful of counts. The rearrangement joins TRBV29-1 to TRBJ1-1, with TRBD1 matching over 9 bases. CDR1 is SQVTM, CDR2 ANQGSEA, per germline. The CDR3 length is 15 residues. Trimming at V came to 6 bases and at J to 4 bases, leaving 12 bases not matched to a gene. The CDR3 is CSVHRGRDVGTEAFF. CDR3 coding DNA: TGCAGCGTCCACAGGGGGCGGGATGTTGGCACTGAAGCTTTCTTT.

This clonotype was picked up a small number of times. The genes are TRBV7-9 and TRBJ2-1; 10 nucleotides align to TRBD1. V shed 5 bases and J 3 bases; nucleotides not matched to a gene: 4. The CDR3 has 15 amino acids. CDR1 is SEHNR and CDR2 is FQNEAQ in the germline V gene (reference sequence). CDR3 sequence (DNA): TGTGCCAGCAGCCCGACAGGGGGCCTCTACAATGAGCAGTTCTTC. Residues: CASSPTGGLYNEQFF. The entire variable domain, with the rest obtained from reference TRBV7-9 and TRBJ2-1, is as follows: DTGVSQNPRHKITKRGQNVTFRCDPISEHNRLYWYRQTLGQGPEFLTYFQNEAQLEKSRLLSDRFSAERPKGSFSTLEIQRTEQGDSAMYLCASSPTGGLYNEQFFGPGTRLTVL.